Listed below are T cell receptor beta chains from one sample, sequenced in a study of T cells in localized non-small cell lung cancer. Sequenced by immunoSEQ multiplex PCR; TCRdb stores in-frame clones only, minus some. The table lists 750 to 1,000 clones, around 30% of them singletons, with about 16% in the top ten. Sequencing was performed on lung tumor tissue, taken before any cancer treatment. Source of these receptors: a woman between 18 and 50 years old with stage III lung adenocarcinoma. Both conserved end residues are part of each CDR3. The D gene is left open where the match is weak. Only some rows state a clone size, as once, few, many or a class for expanded clones.

d_call clone_size j_call v_call cdr3_nt cdr3_aa
TRBD1 . TRBJ1-5 TRBV30 TGTGCCTGGGCCGGGACAGGGGTCTATCAGCCCCAGCATTTT CAWAGTGVYQPQHF
. . TRBJ2-7 TRBV9 TGTGCCAGCAGCCCCAAAGTGGCCCTCGGAGACAGGATATACGAGCAGTACTTC CASSPKVALGDRIYEQYF
. . TRBJ1-3 TRBV6-8 TGTGCCAGCAGTTACTCGAACACCCACTCTGGAAACACCATATATTTT CASSYSNTHSGNTIYF
TRBD1 . TRBJ1-6 TRBV2 TGTGCCAGCAGTAAGCCGCCGGGACAGGGCGCTTCACCCCTCCACTTT CASSKPPGQGASPLHF
TRBD1 . TRBJ2-7 TRBV29-1 TGCAGCGTCCGACAGGGGGAAACTTCCTACGAGCAGTACTTC CSVRQGETSYEQYF
. large TRBJ2-3 TRBV6-8 TGTGCCAGCAGTGAGACTAGACCCCGCACAGATACGCAGTATTTT CASSETRPRTDTQYF
. . TRBJ1-6 TRBV18 TGTGCCAGCTCAAATGGTGGGTCACCCCTCCACTTT CASSNGGSPLHF
. . TRBJ2-2 TRBV11-3 TGTGCCAGCATTATACAGGAGGGTCCGAACACCGGGGAGCTGTTTTTT CASIIQEGPNTGELFF
TRBD2 . TRBJ2-1 TRBV10-3 TGTGCCATCAGTGAGTCGTCACAGCGGGGACCCTACAATGAGCAGTTCTTC CAISESSQRGPYNEQFF
. few TRBJ1-5 TRBV6-8 TGTGCCAGCAGTTACTCCAAAGGGGAAGATCAGCCCCAGCATTTT CASSYSKGEDQPQHF
. . TRBJ1-1 TRBV6-1 TGTGCCAGCAGTGAAGCCGGCCCGGGACACTCGAACACTGAAGCTTTCTTT CASSEAGPGHSNTEAFF
TRBD2 few TRBJ2-3 TRBV19 TGTGCCAGTAGGATACTAGCGGGCCGCACAGATACGCAGTATTTT CASRILAGRTDTQYF
. few TRBJ2-2 TRBV11-3 TGTGCCAGCAGCCTCCTAACGGGGACGAACACCGGGGAGCTGTTTTTT CASSLLTGTNTGELFF
TRBD2 . TRBJ2-1 TRBV29-1 TGCAGCGTTGCCGGGACTAGCGGGGACAATGAGCAGTTCTTC CSVAGTSGDNEQFF
. . TRBJ1-6 TRBV4-1 TGCGCCAGCAGCCAAATGGACAGAGCTAATTCACCCCTCCACTTT CASSQMDRANSPLHF
. medium-sized TRBJ1-1 TRBV7-8 TGTGCCACGAACAGGGATCTGAACACTGAAGCTTTCTTT CATNRDLNTEAFF
TRBD2 medium-sized TRBJ2-5 TRBV11-3 TGTGCCAGCAGCTTGGTGGGTAGCGGGGGACAAGAGACCCAGTACTTC CASSLVGSGGQETQYF
. . TRBJ2-7 TRBV9 TGTGCCAGCAGCGTGGGGGACTCCTCCTACGAGCAGTACTTC CASSVGDSSYEQYF
. . TRBJ1-2 TRBV12-5 TGTGCTAGTGGTGACAGGTATCTGTATGGCTACACCTTC CASGDRYLYGYTF
. hyperexpanded TRBJ1-5 TRBV6-8 TGTGCCAGCAGTTACTCGACCGGGGAGGATCAGCCCCAGCATTTT CASSYSTGEDQPQHF
TRBD1 . TRBJ1-2 TRBV11-3 TGTGCCAGCAGCAAGGAAGAGACAGGGGGCGATGGCTACACCTTC CASSKEETGGDGYTF
. few TRBJ1-2 TRBV25-1 TGTGCCAGCAGTGAATTCGACAGGCCCTATGGCTACACCTTC CASSEFDRPYGYTF
. . TRBJ2-4 TRBV18 TGTGCCAGCTCCGTAAACCGGGACGATAAAAACATTCAGTACTTC CASSVNRDDKNIQYF
TRBD1 once TRBJ1-2 TRBV19 TGTGCCAGTAGTACTGAGGGACAGAGCTATGGCTACACCTTC CASSTEGQSYGYTF
. . TRBJ2-3 TRBV15 TGTGCCACCAGCAGAGAACCCCCGGGCGGAAGCACAGATACGCAGTATTTT CATSREPPGGSTDTQYF
TRBD1 few TRBJ2-3 TRBV6-8 TGTGCCAGCAGTGACGACAGGGACACAGATACGCAGTATTTT CASSDDRDTDTQYF
. medium-sized TRBJ1-2 TRBV11-3 TGTGCCAGCAGCTCGGGGGGCCAACGGTCGGGCTACACCTTC CASSSGGQRSGYTF
TRBD1 . TRBJ2-2 TRBV15 TGTGCCACCAGCAGACCGGGACAGGGTAATACCGGGGAGCTGTTTTTT CATSRPGQGNTGELFF
TRBD1 few TRBJ2-2 TRBV6-8 TGTGCCAGCAGATCCAAGGGGGCTTCCGGGGAGCTGTTTTTT CASRSKGASGELFF
. . TRBJ2-7 TRBV6-4 TGTGCCACCCCAGACAGGTACGAGCAGTACTTC CATPDRYEQYF
. large TRBJ2-3 TRBV11-3 TGTGCCAGCAGCGACGGCGGCAGGGGGGCAGATACGCAGTATTTT CASSDGGRGADTQYF
. . TRBJ1-5 TRBV11-3 TGTGCCAGCAGCTTAGGCCTCAGCAATCAGCCCCAGCATTTT CASSLGLSNQPQHF
TRBD1 . TRBJ2-2 TRBV29-1 TGCAGCGCCCAAGGACAGGGAAACACCGGGGAGCTGTTTTTT CSAQGQGNTGELFF
TRBD2 few TRBJ2-1 TRBV14 TGTGCCAGCAGCCAAGCACTAGCGGGGGGGCCAAATGAGCAGTTCTTC CASSQALAGGPNEQFF
TRBD2 few TRBJ2-1 TRBV6-8 TGTGCCAGCAGTCAGCGGGAGACAACCTACAATGAGCAGTTCTTC CASSQRETTYNEQFF
. . TRBJ2-2 TRBV11-3 TGTGCCAGCAGCTTGTCTGCGGCGAACACCGGGGAGCTGTTTTTT CASSLSAANTGELFF
. . TRBJ1-2 TRBV11-3 TGTGCCAGCAGCGCCCCATCAATCCGGGGCTATGGCTACACCTTC CASSAPSIRGYGYTF
. . TRBJ2-2 TRBV12-5 TGTGCTAGTGGTGCCCAGGTACCCGGGGAGCTGTTTTTT CASGAQVPGELFF
. large TRBJ2-7 TRBV11-3 TGTGCCAGCAGCTCACCGGGACTGAAGAGCTCCTACGAGCAGTACTTC CASSSPGLKSSYEQYF
. . TRBJ1-3 TRBV18 TGTGCCAGCTCACCCCAGTCAGGGTCTGGAAACACCATATATTTT CASSPQSGSGNTIYF
. large TRBJ1-2 TRBV9 TGTGCCAGCAGCGTTTCGGGGGGGCTCTATGGCTACACCTTC CASSVSGGLYGYTF
. once TRBJ2-4 TRBV30 TGTGCCTGGAGTGTACCCGGGAGCATTCAGTACTTC CAWSVPGSIQYF
TRBD1 . TRBJ2-6 TRBV12-5 TGTGCTAGTGGTAACAAGGGACAGGGCTCCCCTGGGGCCAACGTCCTGACTTTC CASGNKGQGSPGANVLTF
. few TRBJ1-3 TRBV11-3 TGTGCCAGCAGCGGGTCAGGCTCTGGAAACACCATATATTTT CASSGSGSGNTIYF
TRBD1 . TRBJ1-1 TRBV6-8 TGTGCCAGCAGTACCGAATACAGGGGGGCCACTGAAGCTTTCTTT CASSTEYRGATEAFF
TRBD2 . TRBJ2-3 TRBV29-1 TGCAGCGTTGGAGTGGGTAGCGGGGGGTCAGATACGCAGTATTTT CSVGVGSGGSDTQYF
TRBD2 . TRBJ2-3 TRBV11-3 TGTGCCAGCAGCCCGGGACTAGCGGCAGATACGCAGTATTTT CASSPGLAADTQYF
TRBD1 . TRBJ1-1 TRBV25-1 TGTGCCAGCAGTGCGGGGACAGTGGGTGGGACTGAAGCTTTCTTT CASSAGTVGGTEAFF
. . TRBJ2-1 TRBV29-1 TGCAGCGTTGAAACCCCAAAGAGCTCCTACAATGAGCAGTTCTTC CSVETPKSSYNEQFF
. . TRBJ2-3 TRBV9 TGTGCCAGCAGCGTAACCCCCTTCGAAGATACGCAGTATTTT CASSVTPFEDTQYF
TRBD2 . TRBJ2-1 TRBV19 TGTGCCAGTAGTAGAGACCTAGCGGGGGGGCTTTTCAATGAGCAGTTCTTC CASSRDLAGGLFNEQFF
. few TRBJ1-5 TRBV11-3 TGTGCCAGCAGCCCGGACAGTTTTTATCAGCCCCAGCATTTT CASSPDSFYQPQHF
. medium-sized TRBJ1-2 TRBV6-1 TGTGCCAGCAGTGAAGCAGTGGGCTATGGCTACACCTTC CASSEAVGYGYTF
TRBD1 few TRBJ2-7 TRBV11-3 TGTGCCAGCAGCCGATGGACAGGGTTCCACGAGCAGTACTTC CASSRWTGFHEQYF
. . TRBJ1-6 TRBV19 TGTGCCAGTAGTATCACGTCTACGGGGTTTAATTCACCCCTCCACTTT CASSITSTGFNSPLHF